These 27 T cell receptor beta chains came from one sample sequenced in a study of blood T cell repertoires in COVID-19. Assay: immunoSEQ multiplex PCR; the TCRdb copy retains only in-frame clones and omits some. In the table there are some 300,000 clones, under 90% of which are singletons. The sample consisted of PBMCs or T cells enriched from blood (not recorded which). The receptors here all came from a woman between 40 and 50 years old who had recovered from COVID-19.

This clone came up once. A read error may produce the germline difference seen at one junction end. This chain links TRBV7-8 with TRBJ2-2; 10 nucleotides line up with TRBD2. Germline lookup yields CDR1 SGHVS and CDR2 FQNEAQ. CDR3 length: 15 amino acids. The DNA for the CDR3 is TGTGCCAGCAGCCAAAAGCGGGGGGGCTCCGGTGAGCTGTTTTTT. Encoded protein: CASSQKRGGSGELFF.

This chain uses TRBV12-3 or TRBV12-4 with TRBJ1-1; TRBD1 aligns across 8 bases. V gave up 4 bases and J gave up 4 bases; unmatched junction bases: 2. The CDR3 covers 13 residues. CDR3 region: CASSSGGITEAFF. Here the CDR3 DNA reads TGTGCCAGCAGTTCAGGGGGCATCACTGAAGCTTTCTTT.

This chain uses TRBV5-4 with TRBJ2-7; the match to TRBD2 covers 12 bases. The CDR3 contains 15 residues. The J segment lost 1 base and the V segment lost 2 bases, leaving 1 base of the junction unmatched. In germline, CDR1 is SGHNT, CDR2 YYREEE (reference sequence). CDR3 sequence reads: CASSLLAGGSYEQYF. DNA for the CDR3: TGTGCCAGCAGCTTACTAGCGGGGGGTTCCTACGAGCAGTACTTC.

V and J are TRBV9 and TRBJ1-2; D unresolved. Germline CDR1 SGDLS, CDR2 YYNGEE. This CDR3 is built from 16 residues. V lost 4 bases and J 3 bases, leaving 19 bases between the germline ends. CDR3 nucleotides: TGTGCCAGCAGCCCTTCCAGTGGAGCGGCCGACTATGGCTACACCTTC. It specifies CASSPSSGAADYGYTF.

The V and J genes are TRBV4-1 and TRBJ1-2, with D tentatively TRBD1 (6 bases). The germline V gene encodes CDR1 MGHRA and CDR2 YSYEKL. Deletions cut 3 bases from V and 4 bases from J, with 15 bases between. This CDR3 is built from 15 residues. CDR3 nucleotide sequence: TGCGCCAGCAGCCAGGGGCTGGGGGCTGGCTATGGCTACACCTTC. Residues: CASSQGLGAGYGYTF.

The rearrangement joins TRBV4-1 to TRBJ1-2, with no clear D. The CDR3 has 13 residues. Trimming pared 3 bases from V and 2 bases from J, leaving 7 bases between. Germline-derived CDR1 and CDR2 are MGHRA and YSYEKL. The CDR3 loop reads CASSQEQNYGYTF. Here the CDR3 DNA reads TGCGCCAGCAGCCAGGAACAGAACTATGGCTACACCTTC.

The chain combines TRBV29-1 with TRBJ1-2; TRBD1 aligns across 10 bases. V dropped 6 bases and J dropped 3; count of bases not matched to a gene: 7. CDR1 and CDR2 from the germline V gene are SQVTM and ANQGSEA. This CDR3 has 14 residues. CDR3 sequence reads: CSVPTDRGHYGYTF. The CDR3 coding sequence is TGCAGCGTCCCTACCGACAGGGGGCACTATGGCTACACCTTC.

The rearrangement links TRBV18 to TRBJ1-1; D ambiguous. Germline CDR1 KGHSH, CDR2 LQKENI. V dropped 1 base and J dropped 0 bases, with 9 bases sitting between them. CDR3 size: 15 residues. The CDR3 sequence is CASSPLELMNTEAFF. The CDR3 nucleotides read TGTGCCAGCTCACCACTGGAGCTCATGAACACTGAAGCTTTCTTT.

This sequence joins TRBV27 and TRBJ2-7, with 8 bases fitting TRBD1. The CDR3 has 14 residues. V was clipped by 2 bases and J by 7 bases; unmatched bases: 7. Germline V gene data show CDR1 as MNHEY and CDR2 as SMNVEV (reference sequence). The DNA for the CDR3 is TGTGCCAGCAGTTTACAGACAGGGGCGGGGGAGCAGTACTTC. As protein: CASSLQTGAGEQYF.

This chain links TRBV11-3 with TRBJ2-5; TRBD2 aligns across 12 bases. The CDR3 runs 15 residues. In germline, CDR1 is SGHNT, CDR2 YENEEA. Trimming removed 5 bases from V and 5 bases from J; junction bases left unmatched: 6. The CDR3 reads CASSETSGGYETQYF. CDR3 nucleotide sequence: TGTGCCAGCAGCGAAACTAGCGGGGGGTACGAGACCCAGTACTTC.

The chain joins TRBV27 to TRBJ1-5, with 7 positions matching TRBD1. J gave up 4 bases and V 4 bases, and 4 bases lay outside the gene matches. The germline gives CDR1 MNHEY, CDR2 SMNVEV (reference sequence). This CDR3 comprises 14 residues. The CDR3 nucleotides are TGTGCCAGCAGTTCCATGACAGGGAATCAGCCCCAGCATTTT. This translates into CASSSMTGNQPQHF.

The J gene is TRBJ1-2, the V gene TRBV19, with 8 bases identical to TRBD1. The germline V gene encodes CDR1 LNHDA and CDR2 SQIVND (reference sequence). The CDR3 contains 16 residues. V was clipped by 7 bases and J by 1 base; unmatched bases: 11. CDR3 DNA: TGTGCCAGTACCAGGGGGGACAGGAAATTTAACTATGGCTACACCTTC. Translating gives CASTRGDRKFNYGYTF.

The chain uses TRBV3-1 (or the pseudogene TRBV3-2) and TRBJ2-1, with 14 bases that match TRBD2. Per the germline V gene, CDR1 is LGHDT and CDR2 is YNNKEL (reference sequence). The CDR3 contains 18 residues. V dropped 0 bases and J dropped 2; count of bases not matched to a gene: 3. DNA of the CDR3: TGTGCCAGCAGCCAAGAGGGACTAGCGGGGGCCGCCTACAATGAGCAGTTCTTC. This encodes CASSQEGLAGAAYNEQFF.

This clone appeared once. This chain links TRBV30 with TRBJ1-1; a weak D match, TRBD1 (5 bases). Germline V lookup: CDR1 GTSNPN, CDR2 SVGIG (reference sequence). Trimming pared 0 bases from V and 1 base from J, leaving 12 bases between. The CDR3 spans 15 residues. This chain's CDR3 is CAWSVRWGGNTEAFF. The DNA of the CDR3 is TGTGCCTGGAGTGTACGGTGGGGGGGGAACACTGAAGCTTTCTTT.

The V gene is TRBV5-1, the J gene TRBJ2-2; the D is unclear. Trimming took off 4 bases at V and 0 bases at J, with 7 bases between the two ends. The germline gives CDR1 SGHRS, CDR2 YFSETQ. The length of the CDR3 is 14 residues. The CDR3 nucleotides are TGCGCCAGCAGCGCGCGGCCGAACACCGGGGAGCTGTTTTTT. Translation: CASSARPNTGELFF.

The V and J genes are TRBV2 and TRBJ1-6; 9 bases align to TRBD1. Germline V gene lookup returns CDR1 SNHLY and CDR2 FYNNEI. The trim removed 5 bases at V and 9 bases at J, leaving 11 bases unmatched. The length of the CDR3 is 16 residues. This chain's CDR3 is CASSNTPGQGGSPLHF. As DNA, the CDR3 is TGTGCCAGCAGTAACACCCCGGGACAGGGTGGTTCACCCCTCCACTTT.

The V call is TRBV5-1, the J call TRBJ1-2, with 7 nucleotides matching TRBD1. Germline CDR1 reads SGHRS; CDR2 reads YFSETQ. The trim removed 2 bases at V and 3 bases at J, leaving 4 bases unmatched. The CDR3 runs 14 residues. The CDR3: CASSFTGDDYGYTF. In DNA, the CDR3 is TGCGCCAGCAGCTTTACAGGGGACGACTATGGCTACACCTTC.

The CDR3 DNA reads TGTGCCAGCAGTTACTCGACTGCCAGCGAGTATGGCTACACCTTC. Translation: CASSYSTASEYGYTF. J is TRBJ1-2 and V is TRBV6-5; no firm D call. The V gene lost 0 bases and the J gene lost 5 bases, with 13 bases spanning the gap. Germline-derived CDR1 and CDR2 are MNHEY and SVGAGI. CDR3 length: 15 amino acids.

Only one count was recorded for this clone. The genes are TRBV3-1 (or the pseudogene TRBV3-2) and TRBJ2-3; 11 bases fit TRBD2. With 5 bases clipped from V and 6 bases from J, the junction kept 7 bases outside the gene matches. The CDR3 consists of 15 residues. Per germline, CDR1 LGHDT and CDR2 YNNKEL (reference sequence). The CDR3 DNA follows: TGTGCCAGCAGCTTTATAGCGGGGGGGCAGGATACGCAGTATTTT. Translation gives CASSFIAGGQDTQYF.

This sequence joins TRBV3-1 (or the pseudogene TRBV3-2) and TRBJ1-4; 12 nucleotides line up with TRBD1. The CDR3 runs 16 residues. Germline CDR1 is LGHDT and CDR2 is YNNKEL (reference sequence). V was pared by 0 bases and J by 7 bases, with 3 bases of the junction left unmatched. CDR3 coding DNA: TGTGCCAGCAGCCAAGATGGGACAGGGGGCGGTGAAAAACTGTTTTTT. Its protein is CASSQDGTGGGEKLFF.

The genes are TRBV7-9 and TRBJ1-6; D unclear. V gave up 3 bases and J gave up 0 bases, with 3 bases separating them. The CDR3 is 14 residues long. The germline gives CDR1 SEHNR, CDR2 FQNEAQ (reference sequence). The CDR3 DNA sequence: TGTGCCAGCAGCTTGAGCTCCTATAATTCACCCCTCCACTTT. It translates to CASSLSSYNSPLHF.

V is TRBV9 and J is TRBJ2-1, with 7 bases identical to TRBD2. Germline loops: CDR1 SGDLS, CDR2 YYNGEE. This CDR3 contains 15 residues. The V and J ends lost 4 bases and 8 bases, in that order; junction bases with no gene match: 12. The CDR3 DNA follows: TGTGCCAGCAGCCTGGGAGGGGCTTCTCTCCATGAGCAGTTCTTC. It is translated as CASSLGGASLHEQFF. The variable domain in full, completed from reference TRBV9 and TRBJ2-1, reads DSGVTQTPKHLITATGQRVTLRCSPRSGDLSVYWYQQSLDQGLQFLIQYYNGEERAKGNILERFSAQQFPDLHSELNLSSLELGDSALYFCASSLGGASLHEQFFGPGTRLTVL.

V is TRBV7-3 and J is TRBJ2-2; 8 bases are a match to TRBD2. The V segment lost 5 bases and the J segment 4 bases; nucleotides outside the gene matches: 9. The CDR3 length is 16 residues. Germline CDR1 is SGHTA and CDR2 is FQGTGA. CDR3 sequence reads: CASSKTGGAGTGELFF. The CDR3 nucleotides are TGTGCCAGCAGCAAAACCGGGGGGGCCGGCACCGGGGAGCTGTTTTTT.

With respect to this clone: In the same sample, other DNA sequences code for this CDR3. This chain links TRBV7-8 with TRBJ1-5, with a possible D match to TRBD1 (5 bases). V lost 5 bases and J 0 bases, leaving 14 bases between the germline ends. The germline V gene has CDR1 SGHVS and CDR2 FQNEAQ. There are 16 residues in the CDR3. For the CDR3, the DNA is TGTGCCAGCAGCCCGAGGCAGGGTCTTAGCAATCAGCCCCAGCATTTT. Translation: CASSPRQGLSNQPQHF.

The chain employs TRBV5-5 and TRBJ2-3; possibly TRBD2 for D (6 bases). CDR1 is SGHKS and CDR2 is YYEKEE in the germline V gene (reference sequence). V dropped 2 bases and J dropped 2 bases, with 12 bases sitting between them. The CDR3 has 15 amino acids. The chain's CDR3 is CASSFWDSITDTQYF. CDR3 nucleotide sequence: TGTGCCAGCAGCTTCTGGGACTCGATCACAGATACGCAGTATTTT.

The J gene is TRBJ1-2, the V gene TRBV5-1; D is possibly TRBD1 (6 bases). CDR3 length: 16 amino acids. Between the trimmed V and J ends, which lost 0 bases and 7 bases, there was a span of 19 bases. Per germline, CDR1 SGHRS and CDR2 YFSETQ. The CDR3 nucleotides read TGCGCCAGCAGCTTGGGTTCTCGGGGGGCGAACGCTGGCTACACCTTC. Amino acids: CASSLGSRGANAGYTF.

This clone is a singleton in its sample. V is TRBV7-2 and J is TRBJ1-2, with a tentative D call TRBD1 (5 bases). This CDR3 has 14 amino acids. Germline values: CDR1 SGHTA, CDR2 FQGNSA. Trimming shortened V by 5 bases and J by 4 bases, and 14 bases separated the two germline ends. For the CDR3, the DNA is TGTGCCAGCAGCCCACTTGGGGCAGGCTATGGCTACACCTTC. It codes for CASSPLGAGYGYTF.